A single sample is the source of the 11 T cell receptor beta chains below, sequenced in a study of blood T cell repertoires in COVID-19. Assay: immunoSEQ multiplex PCR; the TCRdb copy retains only in-frame clones and omits some. The sample includes a few hundred thousand clones, around nine tenths of them seen just once. Material: peripheral blood. These receptors were taken from a man aged 35 to 55 who had recovered from COVID-19.

The chain couples TRBV27 to TRBJ2-3, with D tentatively TRBD1 (7 bases). CDR3 length: 15 amino acids. V gave up 3 bases and J gave up 8 bases, with 18 bases separating them. Germline assignment: CDR1 MNHEY and CDR2 SMNVEV (reference sequence). The CDR3 here is CASSLRGGQGGTQYF. As DNA, the CDR3 is TGTGCCAGCAGTTTGAGAGGGGGCCAGGGGGGTACGCAGTATTTT.

The V call is TRBV6-5, the J call TRBJ2-2, with 8 bases that match TRBD1. The germline V gene has CDR1 MNHEY and CDR2 SVGAGI. This CDR3 has 16 residues. The ends lost 0 bases at V and 3 bases at J; junction bases unmatched: 3. The CDR3 region is CASSYSRQGYTGELFF. The DNA of the CDR3 is TGTGCCAGCAGTTACTCGCGACAGGGGTACACCGGGGAGCTGTTTTTT.

The chain combines TRBV3-1 (or the pseudogene TRBV3-2) with TRBJ1-2, with 8 bases lining up with TRBD1. V shed 0 bases and J 7 bases; nucleotides not matched to a gene: 7. Germline V gene data show CDR1 as LGHDT and CDR2 as YNNKEL (reference sequence). This CDR3 is built from 15 residues. Written as DNA, the CDR3 is TGTGCCAGCAGCCAAGAGGGCAGGGGGCGAGGTGGCTACACCTTC. Translated, it gives CASSQEGRGRGGYTF.

This clone was seen once. The chain combines TRBV5-1 with TRBJ2-3; 7 nucleotides align to TRBD2. CDR1 SGHRS and CDR2 YFSETQ come from the germline V gene. Losses at the gene ends were 4 bases for V and 2 bases for J; bases not matched to a gene: 7. This CDR3 region has 15 residues. The CDR3 is CASSIGLGDTDTQYF. CDR3 in DNA: TGCGCCAGCAGCATCGGACTAGGGGACACAGATACGCAGTATTTT.

This chain uses TRBV7-8 with TRBJ2-7; 11 bases agree with TRBD1. This CDR3 has 17 residues. After removal of 5 bases from V and 4 bases from J, the junction contained 13 bases not matched to a gene. CDR1 and CDR2 from the germline V gene are SGHVS and FQNEAQ. Here the CDR3 DNA reads TGTGCCAGCAGCCGGACAGGGGGCCAGAGCGGGAGTTACGAGCAGTACTTC. Translated, it gives CASSRTGGQSGSYEQYF.

Concerning this clone: The same CDR3 is also encoded by other DNA sequences in this sample. The chain is built from TRBV7-2 and TRBJ1-6; 9 bases fit TRBD1. Germline-derived CDR1 and CDR2 are SGHTA and FQGNSA. V shed 3 bases and J 7 bases; nucleotides not matched to a gene: 10. This CDR3 is built from 17 residues. CDR3 residues: CASSFVGLGQGNSPLHF. The CDR3 DNA is TGTGCCAGCAGCTTTGTTGGGCTGGGACAGGGAAATTCACCCCTCCACTTT.

This clone was detected many times. V gene TRBV27 combines with J gene TRBJ1-1; maybe TRBD1 (6 bases). In germline, CDR1 is MNHEY, CDR2 SMNVEV (reference sequence). The ends were cut back, 2 bases at V and 2 bases at J, with 15 bases in the middle. This CDR3 comprises 16 residues. CDR3 protein: CASSLLPTGSNTEAFF. The CDR3 coding sequence is TGTGCCAGCAGTTTACTCCCAACAGGGTCTAACACTGAAGCTTTCTTT.

The chain links TRBV2 to TRBJ2-5; TRBD2 might be the D (5 bases). V lost 4 bases and J 7 bases, leaving 22 bases between the germline ends. From germline, CDR1 is SNHLY and CDR2 FYNNEI. CDR3 length equals 16 residues. The CDR3 sequence is CASSVGRIKGGVTQYF. Written as DNA, the CDR3 is TGTGCCAGCAGTGTCGGCAGAATCAAAGGAGGAGTGACCCAGTACTTC.

The V gene is TRBV19, the J gene TRBJ2-5; D might be TRBD1 (6 bases). The germline V gene has CDR1 LNHDA and CDR2 SQIVND (reference sequence). This CDR3 is built from 13 residues. V lost 4 bases and J 4 bases, leaving 10 bases between the germline ends. CDR3 in amino acids: CASSTTGRETQYF. The CDR3 DNA is TGTGCCAGTAGTACGACAGGTCGAGAGACCCAGTACTTC.

The chain couples TRBV6-2 or TRBV6-3 to TRBJ2-1; D is ambiguous. V was cut by 0 bases and J by 8 bases, with 11 bases left in between. Germline CDR1 and CDR2: MNHEY and SVGEGT. CDR3 length: 14 residues. Written as DNA, the CDR3 is TGTGCCAGCAGTTACTCGATCTTGGGCCATGAGCAGTTCTTC. Translated, it gives CASSYSILGHEQFF.

This chain links TRBV10-3 with TRBJ2-2; TRBD1 aligns across 10 bases. The length of the CDR3 is 17 residues. Germline-derived CDR1 and CDR2 are ENHRY and SYGVKD. Germline trimming cut 6 bases from V and 6 bases from J; bases unmatched to any gene: 13. DNA for the CDR3: TGTGCCATCAGCGCCCTTTCCGGGACAGGGGTCTCCGGGGAGCTGTTTTTT. This sequence encodes CAISALSGTGVSGELFF.